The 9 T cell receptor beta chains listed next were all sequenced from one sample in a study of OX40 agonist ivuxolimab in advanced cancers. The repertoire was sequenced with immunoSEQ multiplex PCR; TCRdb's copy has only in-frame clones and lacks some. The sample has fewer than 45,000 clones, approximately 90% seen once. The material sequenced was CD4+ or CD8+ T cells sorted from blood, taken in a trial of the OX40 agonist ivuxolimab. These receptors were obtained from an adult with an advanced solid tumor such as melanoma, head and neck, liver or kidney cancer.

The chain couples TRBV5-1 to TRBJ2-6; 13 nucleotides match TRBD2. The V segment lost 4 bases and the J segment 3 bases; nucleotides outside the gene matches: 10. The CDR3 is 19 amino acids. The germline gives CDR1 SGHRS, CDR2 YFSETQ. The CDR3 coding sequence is TGCGCCAGCAGCGTGACTAGCGGGAGGAAGGTAGATGGGGCCAACGTCCTGACTTTC. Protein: CASSVTSGRKVDGANVLTF.

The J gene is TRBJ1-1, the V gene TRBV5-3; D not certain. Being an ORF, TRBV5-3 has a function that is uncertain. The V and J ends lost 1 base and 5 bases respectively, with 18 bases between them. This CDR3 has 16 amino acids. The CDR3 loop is CARSLSRVLLGTEAFF. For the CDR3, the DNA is TGTGCCAGAAGCTTGAGCCGGGTACTATTGGGAACTGAAGCTTTCTTT.

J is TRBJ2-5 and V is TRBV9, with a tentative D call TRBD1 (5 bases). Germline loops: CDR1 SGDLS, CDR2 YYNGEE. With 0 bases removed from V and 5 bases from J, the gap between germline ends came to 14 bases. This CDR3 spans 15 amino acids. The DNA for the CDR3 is TGTGCCAGCAGCGTAGACCCAAGGGGCCTGGAGACCCAGTACTTC. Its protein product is CASSVDPRGLETQYF. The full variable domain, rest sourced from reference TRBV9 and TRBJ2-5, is DSGVTQTPKHLITATGQRVTLRCSPRSGDLSVYWYQQSLDQGLQFLIQYYNGEERAKGNILERFSAQQFPDLHSELNLSSLELGDSALYFCASSVDPRGLETQYFGPGTRLLVL.

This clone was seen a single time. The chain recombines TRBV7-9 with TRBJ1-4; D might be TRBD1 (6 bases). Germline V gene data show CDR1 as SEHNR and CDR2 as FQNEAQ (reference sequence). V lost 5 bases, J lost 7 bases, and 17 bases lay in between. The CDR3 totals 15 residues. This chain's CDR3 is CASSPVGTTGEKLFF. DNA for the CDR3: TGTGCCAGCAGCCCCGTGGGGACAACGGGTGAAAAACTGTTTTTT.

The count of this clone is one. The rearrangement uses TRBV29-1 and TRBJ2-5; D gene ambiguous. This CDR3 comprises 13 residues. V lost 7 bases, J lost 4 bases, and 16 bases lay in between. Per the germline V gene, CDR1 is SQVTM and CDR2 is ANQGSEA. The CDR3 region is CSEANGAGETQYF. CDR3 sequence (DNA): TGCAGCGAAGCAAATGGAGCAGGAGAGACCCAGTACTTC.

The DNA of the CDR3 is TGTGCCAGCAGCTTAAAAGGAGCCACAGATACGCAGTATTTT. This sequence encodes CASSLKGATDTQYF. This chain uses TRBV7-6 with TRBJ2-3; no reliable D call. This CDR3 spans 14 amino acids. V lost 2 bases, J lost 2 bases, and 8 bases lay in between. Germline lookup yields CDR1 SGHVS and CDR2 FNYEAQ.

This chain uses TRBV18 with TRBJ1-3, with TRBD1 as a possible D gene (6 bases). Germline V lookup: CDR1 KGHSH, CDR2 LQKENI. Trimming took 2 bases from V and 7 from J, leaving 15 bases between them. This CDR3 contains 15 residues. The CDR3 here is CASSPESTGANTIYF. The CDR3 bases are TGTGCCAGCTCACCAGAATCTACGGGGGCGAACACCATATATTTT.

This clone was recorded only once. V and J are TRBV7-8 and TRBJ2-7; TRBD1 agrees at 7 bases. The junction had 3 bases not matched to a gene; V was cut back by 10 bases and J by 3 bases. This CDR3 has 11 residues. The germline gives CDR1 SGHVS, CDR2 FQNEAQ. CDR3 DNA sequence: TGTGCCACAGGGGGATTCTACGAGCAGTACTTC. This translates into CATGGFYEQYF.

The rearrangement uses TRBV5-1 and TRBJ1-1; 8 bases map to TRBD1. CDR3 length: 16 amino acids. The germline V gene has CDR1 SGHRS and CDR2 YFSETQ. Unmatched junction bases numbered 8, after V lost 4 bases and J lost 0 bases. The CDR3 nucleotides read TGCGCCAGCAGCCCCCGGACAGGGATGGTGAACACTGAAGCTTTCTTT. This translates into CASSPRTGMVNTEAFF.